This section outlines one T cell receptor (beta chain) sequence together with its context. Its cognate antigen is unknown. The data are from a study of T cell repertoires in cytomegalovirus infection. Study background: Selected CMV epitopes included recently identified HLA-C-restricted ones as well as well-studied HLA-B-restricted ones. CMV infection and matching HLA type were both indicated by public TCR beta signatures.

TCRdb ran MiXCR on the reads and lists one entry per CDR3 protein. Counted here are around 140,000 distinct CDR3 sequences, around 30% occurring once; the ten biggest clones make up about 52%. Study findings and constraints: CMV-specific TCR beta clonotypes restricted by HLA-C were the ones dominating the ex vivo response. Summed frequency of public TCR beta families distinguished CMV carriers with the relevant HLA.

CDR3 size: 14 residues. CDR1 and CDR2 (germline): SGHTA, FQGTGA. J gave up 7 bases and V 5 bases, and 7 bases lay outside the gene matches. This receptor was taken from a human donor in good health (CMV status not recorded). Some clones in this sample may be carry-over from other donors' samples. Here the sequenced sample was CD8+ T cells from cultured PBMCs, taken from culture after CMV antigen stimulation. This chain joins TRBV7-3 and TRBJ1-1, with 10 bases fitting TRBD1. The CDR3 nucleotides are TGTGCCAGCAGCGCCCCGGGACAGGGGATTGAAGCTTTCTTT. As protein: CASSAPGQGIEAFF.